This TCR beta chain was sequenced for a study of patients and donors after allogeneic stem cell transplantation (dated by TCRdb to the early 2020s). Of note for this clonotype: Its binding antigen is unknown. Nothing much larger sits one base from this clone, and base qualities are not available.

V is reduced by 1 base and J by 1 base, leaving a spacing of 13 bases between them. The CDR3, from cysteine to phenylalanine, totals 16 residues. Solely the CDR3 DNA is kept, with 48 bases framed from the first base. The protocol used for the library was RT-PCR. Instrument used: NextSeq 550. Using fastp at Q25 and MiXCR, TCRdb reprocessed the public reads and kept productive beta chains. One record per CDR3 amino acid sequence lists the most common genes and DNA. The table for this sample lists about a million distinct CDR3 sequences; 15% to 20% of them were counted only once. The ten largest clones represent under 6.5% of the sample.

This TCR came from a human donor who was either an allogeneic HSCT recipient or a stem cell or donor lymphocyte infusion donor (not recorded which). It is not recorded whose cells these are; they may come from a transplant donor. Rearrangement joined TRBV12-3 or TRBV12-4 to TRBJ1-1; the D gene cannot be named for sure. The sample was blood, either unsorted or a sorted T cell fraction (not recorded which). CDR3 loop: CASSLVVPQRNTEAFF. The nucleotide sequence is TGTGCCAGCAGTTTAGTGGTCCCCCAGCGGAACACTGAAGCTTTCTTT.